The 9 T cell receptor beta chains in this list originate from one sample, sequenced in a study of PD-L1 blockade in urothelial cancer. Profiled with immunoSEQ multiplex PCR; TCRdb holds only in-frame clones, not every one. The repertoire consists of 70,000 to 90,000 clones, with roughly 80% occurring once and the leading ten covering over 7.5%. Sequenced material: PBMCs, taken around atezolizumab (anti-PD-L1) treatment. Receptor source: an older man with urothelial cancer.

The chain has TRBV10-2 and TRBJ2-3; 10 bases fit TRBD1. V dropped 10 bases and J dropped 2; count of bases not matched to a gene: 9. Germline V gives CDR1 WSHSY, CDR2 SAAADI. CDR3 length: 15 amino acids. The CDR3 DNA is TGCGCCACCGCGAGGGACAGGGGATTCACAGATACGCAGTATTTT. This gives the protein CATARDRGFTDTQYF.

This rearrangement joins TRBV5-1 to TRBJ1-3; perhaps TRBD1 as D (6 bases). The CDR3 totals 14 residues. Per germline, CDR1 SGHRS and CDR2 YFSETQ. The V end was cut by 5 bases, the J end by 3 bases, with 12 bases between. The DNA for the CDR3 is TGCGCCAGCAGATATACAGGGAGTGGAAACACCATATATTTT. Encoded protein: CASRYTGSGNTIYF. Drawing the rest from reference TRBV5-1 and TRBJ1-3, the complete variable domain is KAGVTQTPRYLIKTRGQQVTLSCSPISGHRSVSWYQQTPGQGLQFLFEYFSETQRNKGNFPGRFSGRQFSNSRSEMNVSTLELGDSALYLCASRYTGSGNTIYFGEGSWLTVV.

The V call is TRBV5-4, the J call TRBJ2-7; the match to TRBD1 covers 8 bases. V lost 3 bases, J lost 1 base, and 3 bases stayed unmatched. There are 14 residues in the CDR3. From germline, CDR1 is SGHNT and CDR2 YYREEE (reference sequence). CDR3 amino acids: CASSSTGESYEQYF. The CDR3 DNA sequence: TGTGCCAGCAGCTCGACAGGGGAGTCCTACGAGCAGTACTTC.

Concerning this clone: One junction end does not reproduce the germline sequence, and a read error may be involved. The chain uses TRBV5-6 and TRBJ2-1, with D possibly being TRBD1 (6 bases). CDR3 size: 14 residues. The germline gives CDR1 SGHDT, CDR2 YYEEEE. The CDR3 bases are TGTGCCAGCAGCCCGGGACACCCCTACAATGAGCGGTTCTTC. It specifies CASSPGHPYNERFF.

The table lists this clone with a count of one. The V gene is TRBV21-1, the J gene TRBJ2-5; the table's D call TRBD2 went unverified against the DNA. TRBV21-1 is tagged as a pseudogene. The CDR3 contains 18 residues. The CDR3 coding sequence is TGTGCCAGCAGCAAAGGATGTGGGAGCCCGCGGGCCCAAGAGACCCAGTACTTC. It codes for CASSKGCGSPRAQETQYF.

The chain carries TRBV19 and TRBJ1-1, with TRBD1 matching 7 bases. The germline V gene has CDR1 LNHDA and CDR2 SQIVND (reference sequence). The CDR3 sequence is 14 residues long. The junction had 6 bases not matched to a gene; V was cut back by 3 bases and J by 5 bases. The DNA for the CDR3 is TGTGCCAGTAGTATTCCAGGGGGAAGAACTGAAGCTTTCTTT. Translation gives CASSIPGGRTEAFF.

The rearrangement joins TRBV5-1 to TRBJ2-2, with unresolved D. The germline V gene encodes CDR1 SGHRS and CDR2 YFSETQ. V was pared by 0 bases and J by 1 base, with 4 bases between. This CDR3 has 14 amino acids. The CDR3 nucleotides are TGCGCCAGCAGCTTGGGGCAGAACACCGGGGAGCTGTTTTTT. Translation: CASSLGQNTGELFF.

The V and J genes are TRBV7-9 and TRBJ2-1; D might be TRBD2 (5 bases). Germline assignment: CDR1 SEHNR and CDR2 FQNEAQ (reference sequence). V lost 5 bases, J lost 0 bases, and 14 bases lay in between. This CDR3 is built from 16 residues. CDR3 loop: CASSPGERSSYNEQFF. In DNA form, the CDR3 reads TGTGCCAGCAGCCCCGGTGAGCGGAGCTCCTACAATGAGCAGTTCTTC.

This clone occurred once. V usage is TRBV5-1 and J usage is TRBJ2-1; 9 bases fit TRBD2. The V and J ends lost 5 bases and 4 bases, in that order; junction bases with no gene match: 13. The germline gives CDR1 SGHRS, CDR2 YFSETQ. This CDR3 comprises 17 residues. CDR3 sequence: CASSLAGASNYYNEQFF. CDR3 coding DNA: TGCGCCAGCAGTTTAGCGGGAGCCAGCAATTATTACAATGAGCAGTTCTTC.